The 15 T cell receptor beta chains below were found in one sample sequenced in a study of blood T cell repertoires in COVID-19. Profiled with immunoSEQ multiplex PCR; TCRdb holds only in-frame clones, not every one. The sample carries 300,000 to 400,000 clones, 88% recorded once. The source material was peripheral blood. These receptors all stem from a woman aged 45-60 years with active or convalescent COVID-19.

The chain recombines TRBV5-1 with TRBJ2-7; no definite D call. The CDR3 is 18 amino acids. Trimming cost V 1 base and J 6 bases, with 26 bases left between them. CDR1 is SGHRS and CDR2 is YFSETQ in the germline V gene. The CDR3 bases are TGCGCCAGCAGCTTGTTTTATTCGGTTGAACAGCCGTTATCCGAGCAGTACTTC. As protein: CASSLFYSVEQPLSEQYF.

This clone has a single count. The CDR3 DNA is TGTGCCAGCAGCCCACGACAGGGGAATGAAAAACTGTTTTTT. It yields the protein CASSPRQGNEKLFF. The V and J genes are TRBV3-1 (or the pseudogene TRBV3-2) and TRBJ1-4, with 8 bases matching TRBD1. This CDR3 is 14 amino acids long. CDR1 is LGHDT and CDR2 is YNNKEL in the germline V gene (reference sequence). J lost 5 bases, V lost 4 bases, and 3 bases had no gene match.

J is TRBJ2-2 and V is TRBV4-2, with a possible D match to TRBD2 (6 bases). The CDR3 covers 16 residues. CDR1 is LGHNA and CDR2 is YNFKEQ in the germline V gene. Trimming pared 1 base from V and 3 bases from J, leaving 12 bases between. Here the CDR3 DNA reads TGTGCCAGCAGCCAAGTGGGGGGACGGGACACCGGGGAGCTGTTTTTT. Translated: CASSQVGGRDTGELFF.

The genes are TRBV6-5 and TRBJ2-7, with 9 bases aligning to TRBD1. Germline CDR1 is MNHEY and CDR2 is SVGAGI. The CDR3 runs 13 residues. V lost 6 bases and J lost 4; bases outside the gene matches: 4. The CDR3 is CASSRTGVYEQYF. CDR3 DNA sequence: TGTGCCAGCAGCCGGACAGGGGTATACGAGCAGTACTTC.

In nucleotides, the CDR3 is TGCGCCAGCAGCTTGGCCGCGGCCTACGAGCAGTACTTC. It translates to CASSLAAAYEQYF. This rearrangement joins TRBV5-1 to TRBJ2-7; D unresolved. This CDR3 is 13 amino acids long. V dropped 0 bases and J dropped 2 bases, with 6 bases sitting between them. CDR1 and CDR2 from the germline V gene are SGHRS and YFSETQ.

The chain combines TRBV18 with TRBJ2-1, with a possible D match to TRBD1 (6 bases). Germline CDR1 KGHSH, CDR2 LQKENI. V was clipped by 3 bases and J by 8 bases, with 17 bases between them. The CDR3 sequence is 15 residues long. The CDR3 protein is CASSPSNVQGYEQFF. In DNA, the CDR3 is TGTGCCAGCTCACCGAGCAATGTACAGGGATATGAGCAGTTCTTC.

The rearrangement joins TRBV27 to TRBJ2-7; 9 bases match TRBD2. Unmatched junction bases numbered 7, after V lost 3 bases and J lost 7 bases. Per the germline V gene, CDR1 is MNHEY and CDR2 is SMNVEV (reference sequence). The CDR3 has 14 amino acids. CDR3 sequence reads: CASSLAGGPGEQYF. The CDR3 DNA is TGTGCCAGCAGTTTGGCGGGGGGGCCCGGGGAGCAGTACTTC.

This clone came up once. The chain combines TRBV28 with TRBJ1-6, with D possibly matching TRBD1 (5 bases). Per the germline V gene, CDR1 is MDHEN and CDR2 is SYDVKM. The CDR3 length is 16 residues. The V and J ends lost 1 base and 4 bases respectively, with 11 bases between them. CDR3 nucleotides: TGTGCCAGCAGTTTATCCGGGGGGGGGTATAATTCACCCCTCCACTTT. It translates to CASSLSGGGYNSPLHF.

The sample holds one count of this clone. The CDR3 protein is CASSQDEDPGYEQYF. CDR3 nucleotide sequence: TGCGCCAGCAGCCAAGATGAGGATCCGGGCTACGAGCAGTACTTC. The rearrangement uses TRBV4-3 and TRBJ2-7; D uncertain. CDR1 and CDR2 (germline): LGHNA, YSLEER. Trimming took off 0 bases at V and 3 bases at J, with 12 bases between the two ends. The CDR3 totals 15 residues.

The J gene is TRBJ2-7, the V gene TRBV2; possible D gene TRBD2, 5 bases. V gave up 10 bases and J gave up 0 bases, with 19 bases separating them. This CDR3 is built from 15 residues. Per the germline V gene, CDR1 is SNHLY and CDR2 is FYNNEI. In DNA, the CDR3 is TGTGCCACCAAATTACTAGGACCGCTCTCCTACGAGCAGTACTTC. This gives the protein CATKLLGPLSYEQYF.

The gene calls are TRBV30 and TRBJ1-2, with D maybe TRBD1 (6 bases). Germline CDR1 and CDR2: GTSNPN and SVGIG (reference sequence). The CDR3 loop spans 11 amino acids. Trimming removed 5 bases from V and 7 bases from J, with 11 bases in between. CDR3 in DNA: TGTGCCTGGGAAGGGGGTAGTGGCTACACCTTC. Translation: CAWEGGSGYTF.

CDR3 amino acids: CASSQSGGSGNNEQFF. In DNA, the CDR3 is TGTGCCAGTAGTCAGAGCGGGGGGTCGGGGAACAATGAGCAGTTCTTC. This sequence joins TRBV19 and TRBJ2-1, with TRBD2 matching 9 bases. V dropped 5 bases and J dropped 5; count of bases not matched to a gene: 10. Per germline, CDR1 LNHDA and CDR2 SQIVND (reference sequence). The CDR3 sequence is 16 residues long.

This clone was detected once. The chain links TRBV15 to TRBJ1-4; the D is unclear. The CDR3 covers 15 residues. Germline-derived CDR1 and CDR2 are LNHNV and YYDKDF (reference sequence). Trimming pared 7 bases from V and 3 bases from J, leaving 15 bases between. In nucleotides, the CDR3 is TGTGCCACCAAGAGCGGGGTTGCGGCTAATGAAAAACTGTTTTTT. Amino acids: CATKSGVAANEKLFF.

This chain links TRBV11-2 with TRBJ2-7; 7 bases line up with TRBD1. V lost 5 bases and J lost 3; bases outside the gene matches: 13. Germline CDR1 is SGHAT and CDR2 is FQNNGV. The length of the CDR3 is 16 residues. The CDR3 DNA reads TGTGCCAGCAGCATCCGGGACAGTTTTAGCGTCTACGAGCAGTACTTC. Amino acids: CASSIRDSFSVYEQYF.

The CDR3: CASSRQTSGGLDTQYF. The DNA for the CDR3 is TGTGCCAGCAGTCGGCAGACTAGCGGGGGGTTAGATACGCAGTATTTT. V usage is TRBV9 and J usage is TRBJ2-3; TRBD2 aligns across 13 bases. The CDR3 runs 16 residues. V dropped 5 bases and J dropped 5; count of bases not matched to a gene: 8. Germline V gives CDR1 SGDLS, CDR2 YYNGEE.